This T cell receptor beta chain was sequenced in a study of spatial heterogeneity in lung cancer. General study results and limits: Within tumors, counts of expanded alpha and beta TCRs tracked tumor mutation counts. Nonsynonymous mutation counts, ubiquitous and regional, were tracked by the respective counts of ubiquitous and regional expanded TCRs.

This clonotype was seen repeatedly, ten times or more. The antigen is not known. Time point in this sample: sample taken at primary tumor resection. Samples came from around 70 TRACERx patients with untreated early-stage lung cancer. Sequencing was performed on whole RNA extracted from tumor and nontumor lung tissue, or from frozen PBMC, and the material was left unsorted. Individually, TCR cDNA molecules were each labelled with a unique molecular identifier. TCRdb re-called the 5' RACE reads with MiXCR, one entry per CDR3 protein. This table holds approximately 26,000 distinct CDR3 sequences, around 8.8% found once. This CDR3 comprises 14 residues. V was cut by 3 bases and J by 5 bases, with 13 bases left in between. Germline loops: CDR1 SGHVS, CDR2 FNYEAQ.

The sample was lung tumor tissue, taken at surgery. The clonotype originates from a male donor with early-stage non-small cell lung cancer. This chain joins TRBV7-6 and TRBJ2-5; possibly TRBD2 for D (7 bases). CDR3 DNA: TGTGCCAGCAGCTTCAGGGGAGGGAGGGAGACCCAGTACTTC. Protein product: CASSFRGGRETQYF.